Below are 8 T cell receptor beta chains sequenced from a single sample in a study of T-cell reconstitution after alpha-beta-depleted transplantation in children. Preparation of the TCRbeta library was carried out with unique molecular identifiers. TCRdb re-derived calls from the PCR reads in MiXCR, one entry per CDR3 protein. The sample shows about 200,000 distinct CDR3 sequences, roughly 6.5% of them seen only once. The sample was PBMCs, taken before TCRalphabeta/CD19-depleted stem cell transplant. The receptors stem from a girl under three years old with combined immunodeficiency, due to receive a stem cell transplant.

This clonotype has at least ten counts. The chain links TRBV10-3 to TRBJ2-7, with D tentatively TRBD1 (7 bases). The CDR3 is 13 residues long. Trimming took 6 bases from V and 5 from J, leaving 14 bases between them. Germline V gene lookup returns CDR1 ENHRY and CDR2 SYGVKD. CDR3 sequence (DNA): TGTGCCATCAGCGCGGGGACAGAGGACGAGCAGTACTTC. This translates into CAISAGTEDEQYF.

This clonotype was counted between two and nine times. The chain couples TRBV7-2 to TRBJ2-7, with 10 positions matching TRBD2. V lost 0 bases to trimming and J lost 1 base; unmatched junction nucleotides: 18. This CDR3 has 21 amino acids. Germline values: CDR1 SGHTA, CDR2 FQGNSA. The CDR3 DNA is TGTGCCAGCAGCTTAGCTACTCTTAGCTCTAGCGGGAGCTCCCTGTCCTACGAGCAGTACTTC. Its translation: CASSLATLSSSGSSLSYEQYF.

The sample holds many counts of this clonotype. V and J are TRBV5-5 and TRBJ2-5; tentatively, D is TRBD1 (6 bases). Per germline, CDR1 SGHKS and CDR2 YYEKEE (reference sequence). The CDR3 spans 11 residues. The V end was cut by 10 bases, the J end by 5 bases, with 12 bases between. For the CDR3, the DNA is TGTGCCTGCCGAAGGGGGGAGACCCAGTACTTC. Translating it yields CACRRGETQYF.

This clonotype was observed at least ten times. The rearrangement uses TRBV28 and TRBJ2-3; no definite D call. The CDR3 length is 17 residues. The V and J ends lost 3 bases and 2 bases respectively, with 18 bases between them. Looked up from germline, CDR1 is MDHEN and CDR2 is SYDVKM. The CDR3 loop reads CASSFPPGNKFTDTQYF. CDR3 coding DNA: TGTGCCAGCAGTTTCCCCCCAGGAAACAAATTCACAGATACGCAGTATTTT.

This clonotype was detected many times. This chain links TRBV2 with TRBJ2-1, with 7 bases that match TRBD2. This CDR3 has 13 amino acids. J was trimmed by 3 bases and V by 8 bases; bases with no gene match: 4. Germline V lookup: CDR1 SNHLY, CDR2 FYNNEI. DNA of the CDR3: TGTGCCAGCGTGGGGACTAACTACAATGAGCAGTTCTTC. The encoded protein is CASVGTNYNEQFF.

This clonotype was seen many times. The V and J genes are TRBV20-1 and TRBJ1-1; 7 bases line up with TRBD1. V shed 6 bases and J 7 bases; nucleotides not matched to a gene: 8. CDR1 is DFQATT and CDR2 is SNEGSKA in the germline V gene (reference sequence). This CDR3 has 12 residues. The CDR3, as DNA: TGCAGTGCCATCGACAGGGCCTATGAAGCTTTCTTT. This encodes CSAIDRAYEAFF.

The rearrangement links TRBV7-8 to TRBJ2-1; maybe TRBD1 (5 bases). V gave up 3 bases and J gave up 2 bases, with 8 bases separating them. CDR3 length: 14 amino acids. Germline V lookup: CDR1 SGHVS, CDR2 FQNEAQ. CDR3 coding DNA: TGTGCCAGCAGCTTCTTGACAGCCTACAATGAGCAGTTCTTC. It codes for CASSFLTAYNEQFF.

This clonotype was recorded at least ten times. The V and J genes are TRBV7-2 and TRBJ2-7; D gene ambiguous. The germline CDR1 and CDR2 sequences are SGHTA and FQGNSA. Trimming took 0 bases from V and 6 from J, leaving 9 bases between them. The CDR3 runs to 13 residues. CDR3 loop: CASSLALPIEQYF. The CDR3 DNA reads TGTGCCAGCAGCTTAGCGCTCCCTATCGAGCAGTACTTC.